These 23 T cell receptor beta chains originate from one sample sequenced in a study of blood T cell repertoires in COVID-19. Clones were read by immunoSEQ multiplex PCR, and TCRdb kept only the in-frame ones, dropping some. The data hold 150,000 to 200,000 clones, with about 87% observed a single time. What was sequenced was peripheral blood. These TCRs come from a man in his 60s with acute or convalescent COVID-19.

The rearrangement uses TRBV2 and TRBJ2-3; 10 bases line up with TRBD2. V lost 4 bases and J lost 3; bases outside the gene matches: 7. From germline, CDR1 is SNHLY and CDR2 FYNNEI. The CDR3 contains 16 residues. This CDR3 reads CASSAPGTSETDTQYF. CDR3 coding DNA: TGTGCCAGCAGTGCTCCCGGGACTAGCGAAACAGATACGCAGTATTTT.

The chain carries TRBV5-5 and TRBJ2-7; TRBD1 aligns across 10 bases. The CDR3 is made up of 16 amino acids. Looked up from germline, CDR1 is SGHKS and CDR2 is YYEKEE (reference sequence). The trim removed 2 bases at V and 5 bases at J, leaving 10 bases unmatched. In DNA form, the CDR3 reads TGTGCCAGCAGCTTAGACAGGGGGCGAATCTTCGACGAGCAGTACTTC. Its translation is CASSLDRGRIFDEQYF.

The chain has TRBV5-1 and TRBJ1-6; D remains unclear. Germline loops: CDR1 SGHRS, CDR2 YFSETQ. The CDR3 contains 13 residues. V was pared by 0 bases and J by 7 bases, with 5 bases between. CDR3 in DNA: TGCGCCAGCAGCTTGGAACACAATTCACCCCTCCACTTT. This encodes CASSLEHNSPLHF.

This clone was detected many times. V usage is TRBV24-1 and J usage is TRBJ2-2, with 9 bases fitting TRBD1. Germline assignment: CDR1 KGHDR and CDR2 SFDVKD. The CDR3 length is 17 residues. Trimming took 7 bases from V and 2 from J; bases not matched to a gene: 10. The CDR3 DNA is TGTGCCACCAGCCCTCGCAGACAGGGGGGAAACACCGGGGAGCTGTTTTTT. This codes for CATSPRRQGGNTGELFF.

V gene TRBV30 combines with J gene TRBJ1-1; no firm D call. This CDR3 has 11 residues. Germline CDR1 is GTSNPN and CDR2 is SVGIG (reference sequence). The ends were cut back, 0 bases at V and 8 bases at J, with 7 bases in the middle. The CDR3 coding sequence is TGTGCCTGGAGTGTAGAGAGCGAAGCTTTCTTT. It translates to CAWSVESEAFF.

This chain joins TRBV6-1 and TRBJ1-3; no firm D call. Germline V gene lookup returns CDR1 MNHNS and CDR2 SASEGT. V dropped 0 bases and J dropped 0 bases, with 9 bases sitting between them. The CDR3 loop spans 16 amino acids. The CDR3 DNA sequence: TGTGCCAGCAGTGAAGCTTCCGCGAGCTCTGGAAACACCATATATTTT. It specifies CASSEASASSGNTIYF.

The CDR3 loop reads CAWSSSLALYTYEQYF. In DNA form, the CDR3 reads TGTGCCTGGAGTTCCAGTCTAGCGCTATATACCTACGAGCAGTACTTC. V is TRBV30 and J is TRBJ2-7, with a weak D call TRBD2 (6 bases). Deletions cut 2 bases from V and 2 bases from J, with 19 bases between. The CDR3 sequence is 16 residues long. The germline gives CDR1 GTSNPN, CDR2 SVGIG (reference sequence).

The V and J genes are TRBV5-1 and TRBJ2-1; D is ambiguous. Germline CDR1 and CDR2: SGHRS and YFSETQ. V lost 2 bases, J lost 4 bases, and 7 bases lay in between. This CDR3 is built from 13 residues. The CDR3 nucleotides read TGCGCCAGCAGCTTTATCCCTTACAATGAGCAGTTCTTC. Translating it yields CASSFIPYNEQFF.

CDR3 in amino acids: CASSAGGIDYGYTF. In DNA form, the CDR3 reads TGTGCCAGCAGCGCCGGGGGGATTGACTATGGCTACACCTTC. This chain connects TRBV11-3 to TRBJ1-2, with a weak D call TRBD1 (5 bases). The V gene's germline CDR1 is SGHNT and CDR2 YENEEA. The CDR3 has 14 amino acids. Trimming stripped 5 bases from V and 3 bases from J, with 13 bases between.

The chain recombines TRBV10-2 with TRBJ1-5; D not resolved. The CDR3 runs to 13 residues. Germline CDR1 is WSHSY and CDR2 is SAAADI. V was shortened by 6 bases and J by 0 bases, with 6 bases between the two germline ends. The CDR3: CASRRYSNQPQHF. CDR3 coding DNA: TGCGCCAGCAGGAGATATAGCAATCAGCCCCAGCATTTT.

The gene calls are TRBV2 and TRBJ1-2; a possible D gene is TRBD1 (6 bases). The V and J ends lost 7 bases and 8 bases respectively, with 11 bases between them. The CDR3 is 11 amino acids. In germline, CDR1 is SNHLY, CDR2 FYNNEI. The CDR3: CASKETGGYTF. CDR3 DNA: TGTGCCAGCAAAGAGACAGGCGGCTACACCTTC.

V usage is TRBV11-2 and J usage is TRBJ1-3; tentative D call: TRBD1 (6 bases). The germline V and J ends were trimmed by 5 bases and 3 bases, with 26 bases remaining between them. In germline, CDR1 is SGHAT, CDR2 FQNNGV. The CDR3 loop spans 19 amino acids. The CDR3 region has the DNA TGTGCCAGCAGCCTATCCGCAGGGGTTGGTCTTTCGAGTGGAAACACCATATATTTT. It is translated as CASSLSAGVGLSSGNTIYF.

The J gene is TRBJ2-1, the V gene TRBV5-1; 11 bases map to TRBD1. With 4 bases clipped from V and 3 bases from J, the junction kept 6 bases outside the gene matches. The CDR3 is 16 amino acids. Germline CDR1 SGHRS, CDR2 YFSETQ. The chain's CDR3 is CASSPQGQGVYNEQFF. The CDR3 nucleotides are TGCGCCAGCAGCCCCCAGGGACAGGGGGTCTACAATGAGCAGTTCTTC.

The chain employs TRBV9 and TRBJ1-3; D uncertain. The V end was cut by 0 bases, the J end by 1 base, with 8 bases between. In germline, CDR1 is SGDLS, CDR2 YYNGEE. The CDR3 spans 15 residues. The CDR3 DNA is TGTGCCAGCAGCGTAGCTGAGGGATCTGGAAACACCATATATTTT. This sequence encodes CASSVAEGSGNTIYF. The full variable domain, in which reference TRBV9 and TRBJ1-3 provide the parts outside the CDR3, is DSGVTQTPKHLITATGQRVTLRCSPRSGDLSVYWYQQSLDQGLQFLIQYYNGEERAKGNILERFSAQQFPDLHSELNLSSLELGDSALYFCASSVAEGSGNTIYFGEGSWLTVV.

This clone has just one count. This chain connects TRBV19 to TRBJ2-7, with D hard to call. Trimming took off 5 bases at V and 0 bases at J, with 8 bases between the two ends. CDR3 length: 13 amino acids. Per the germline V gene, CDR1 is LNHDA and CDR2 is SQIVND (reference sequence). In DNA, the CDR3 is TGTGCCAGTAGTGTCGGTCACTCCTACGAGCAGTACTTC. Protein: CASSVGHSYEQYF.

The chain carries TRBV11-2 and TRBJ1-1; D might be TRBD1 (5 bases). In germline, CDR1 is SGHAT, CDR2 FQNNGV. V was pared by 2 bases and J by 4 bases, with 8 bases between. The CDR3 has 13 amino acids. The CDR3 loop reads CASSLQGSTEAFF. The CDR3 DNA reads TGTGCCAGCAGCTTACAGGGTTCCACTGAAGCTTTCTTT.

V and J are TRBV27 and TRBJ1-6; 10 bases are shared with TRBD1. CDR1 MNHEY and CDR2 SMNVEV come from the germline V gene (reference sequence). V trimming: 7 bases; J trimming: 5 bases; junction bases outside the gene matches: 8. The CDR3 covers 16 residues. The CDR3 here is CASTFLGTGDNSPLHF. As DNA, the CDR3 is TGTGCCAGCACTTTCCTCGGGACAGGGGATAATTCACCCCTCCACTTT.

The V gene is TRBV5-1, the J gene TRBJ1-6; 7 nucleotides match TRBD1. The junction had 6 bases not matched to a gene; V was cut back by 5 bases and J by 7 bases. CDR3 length: 14 residues. Germline-derived CDR1 and CDR2 are SGHRS and YFSETQ. As DNA, the CDR3 is TGCGCCAGCAGGCCGGGACAGTTAAATTCACCCCTCCACTTT. Its protein is CASRPGQLNSPLHF.

Only a few counts were recorded for this clone. The genes are TRBV12-3 or TRBV12-4 and TRBJ1-4; D may be TRBD1 (5 bases). The ends were cut back, 3 bases at V and 8 bases at J, with 10 bases in the middle. CDR3 length: 13 amino acids. CDR3 sequence reads: CASSFGGGEKLFF. DNA for the CDR3: TGTGCCAGCAGTTTTGGGGGAGGGGAAAAACTGTTTTTT.

The chain employs TRBV30 and TRBJ1-2, with D possibly matching TRBD1 (6 bases). V lost 4 bases, J lost 4 bases, and 13 bases lay in between. Germline CDR1 reads GTSNPN; CDR2 reads SVGIG (reference sequence). This CDR3 region has 13 residues. The CDR3 is CAWMPRGSYGYTF. The CDR3 DNA is TGTGCCTGGATGCCGAGGGGGAGCTATGGCTACACCTTC.

V gene TRBV2 combines with J gene TRBJ2-7, with TRBD1 identical over 9 bases. The germline CDR1 and CDR2 sequences are SNHLY and FYNNEI. V shed 7 bases and J 3 bases; nucleotides not matched to a gene: 7. The CDR3 is 14 residues long. DNA for the CDR3: TGTGCCAGCAAGTGGGACAGGGATATCTACGAGCAGTACTTC. Its translation: CASKWDRDIYEQYF.

V usage is TRBV7-3 and J usage is TRBJ2-1, with D possibly being TRBD2 (6 bases). The CDR3 is 15 residues long. CDR1 is SGHTA, CDR2 FQGTGA, per germline. With 4 bases removed from V and 7 bases from J, the gap between germline ends came to 17 bases. In DNA, the CDR3 is TGTGCCAGCAGCTCCGGGACTGGGGTGTGGAATGAGCAGTTCTTC. Translating it yields CASSSGTGVWNEQFF.

This chain uses TRBV6-1 with TRBJ2-5, with D perhaps matching TRBD2 (6 bases). CDR3 length equals 16 residues. The V gene lost 3 bases and the J gene lost 0 bases, with 14 bases spanning the gap. Per the germline V gene, CDR1 is MNHNS and CDR2 is SASEGT. The DNA of the CDR3 is TGTGCCAGCAGTGATAGAAATCGGGACTACCAAGAGACCCAGTACTTC. Translated, it gives CASSDRNRDYQETQYF.